The present T cell receptor (beta chain) was sequenced within a study of regulatory T cells in long-lasting Graves disease. Study results and limitations: The study found persistent patients shared more public clonotypes (more than 2,500) than new patients (about 990). Lower TCR diversity was seen in persistent Graves' patients than in newly diagnosed ones. Patients with persistent disease showed a bias toward TRBV28, TRBJ1-2 and TRBJ2-5.

The TCR beta library used iRepertoire HTBI primers with Arm-PCR amplification of CDR3. Per the study methods: Identification yielded some 60 TRBV and 13 to 15 TRBJ segments across samples. In TCRdb, the multiplex PCR reads were re-called with MiXCR into one record per CDR3 protein. V and J calls and clone size were set by TCRdb, not the authors. The sample holds hundreds of thousands of distinct CDR3 sequences, roughly 21% seen once. This clonotype came up many times. The antigen remains undetermined. The germline V gene has CDR1 MNHEY and CDR2 SVGAGI. Trimming took off 0 bases at V and 1 base at J, with 12 bases between the two ends. CDR3 size: 16 residues. Stated time point: persistent/refractory GD, antithyroid drugs over 5 years with positive TRAb. The TCR library was made from RNA extracted from PBMCs.

The sequencing used peripheral blood mononuclear cells (PBMCs), collected when the disease was refractory, from a patient treated with antithyroid drugs. The chain has TRBV6-5 and TRBJ1-1; D is possibly TRBD1 (5 bases). The source is a female donor with Graves disease. CDR3 coding DNA: TGTGCCAGCAGTTACTCATCTGACAGAAGGAACACTGAAGCTTTCTTT. Its translation: CASSYSSDRRNTEAFF.